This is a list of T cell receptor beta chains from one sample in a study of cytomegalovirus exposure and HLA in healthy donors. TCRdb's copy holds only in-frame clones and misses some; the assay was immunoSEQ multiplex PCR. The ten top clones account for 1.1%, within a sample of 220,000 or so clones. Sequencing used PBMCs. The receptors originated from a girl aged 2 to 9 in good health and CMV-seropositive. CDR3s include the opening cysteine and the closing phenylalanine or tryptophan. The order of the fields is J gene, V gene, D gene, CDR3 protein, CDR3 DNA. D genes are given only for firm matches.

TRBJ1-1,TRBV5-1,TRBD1,CASSLTGGDTEAFF,TGCGCCAGCAGCCTAACAGGGGGAGACACTGAAGCTTTCTTT
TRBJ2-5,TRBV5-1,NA,CASSTGGGETQYF,TGCGCCAGCAGCACCGGTGGGGGGGAGACCCAGTACTTC
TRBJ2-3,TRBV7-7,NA,CASSLNADTDTQYF,TGTGCTAGCAGCTTAAACGCGGACACAGATACGCAGTATTTT
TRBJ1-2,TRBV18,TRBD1,CASSRQGEGYTF,TGTGCCAGCTCACGACAGGGTGAGGGCTACACCTTC
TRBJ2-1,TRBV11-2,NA,CASLTAGTPNEQFF,TGTGCCAGCCTCACGGCCGGGACACCCAATGAGCAGTTCTTC
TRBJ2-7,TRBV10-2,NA,CASSEFGERPPYF,TGCGCCAGCAGTGAGTTTGGGGAGCGTCCGCCGTACTTC
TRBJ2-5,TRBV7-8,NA,CASSLGRETQYF,TGTGCCAGCAGCTTAGGCAGAGAGACCCAGTACTTC
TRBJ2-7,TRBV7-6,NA,CASSHPEAGYEQYF,TGTGCCAGCAGCCACCCAGAGGCGGGCTACGAGCAGTACTTC
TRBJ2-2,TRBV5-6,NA,CASSLRWGELFF,TGTGCCAGCAGCTTGCGGTGGGGGGAGCTGTTTTTT
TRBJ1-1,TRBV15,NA,CATSRRQMNTEAFF,TGTGCCACCAGCAGACGACAGATGAACACTGAAGCTTTCTTT
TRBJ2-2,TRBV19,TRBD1,CASSTRTGYTGELFF,TGTGCCAGTAGTACTCGGACAGGATACACCGGGGAGCTGTTTTTT
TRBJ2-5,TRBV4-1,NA,CASSQGQVGGETQYF,TGCGCCAGCAGCCAAGGGCAGGTGGGGGGAGAGACCCAGTACTTC
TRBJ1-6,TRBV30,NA,CAWMYSLDSPLHF,TGTGCCTGGATGTATTCTCTTGATTCACCCCTCCACTTT
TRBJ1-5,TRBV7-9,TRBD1,CASSLGTDLNQPQHF,TGTGCCAGCAGCTTGGGGACAGACTTGAATCAGCCCCAGCATTTT
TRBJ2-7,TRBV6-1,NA,CAIQGLPGYYEQYF,TGTGCCATCCAGGGGCTTCCCGGCTACTACGAGCAGTACTTC
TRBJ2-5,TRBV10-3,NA,CAISDELITQETQYF,TGTGCCATCAGTGATGAACTAATCACTCAAGAGACCCAGTACTTC
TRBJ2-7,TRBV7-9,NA,CASSLTKGEQYF,TGTGCCAGCAGCTTAACTAAAGGCGAGCAGTACTTC